In this sample, the clone carrying this T cell receptor (beta chain) turned up a few times. What it binds is not known. The data were obtained in a study of human T cells and chemical hapten exposure. In the study overall: TCR yield per sample varied, mainly due to pooled library volumes. Points from the study as a whole: Expanded TCRs formed significantly more large CDR3 similarity clusters than controls. Counts of TCRs expanded at PT1 correlated positively with patch test score.

Looked up from germline, CDR1 is SGHTA and CDR2 is FQGNSA. This CDR3 is 15 amino acids long. The V gene lost 5 bases and the J gene lost 4 bases, with 14 bases spanning the gap. Time point noted: patch test 2, 6 weeks after DPC sensitization. Treatment here: therapeutic diphenylcyclopropenone sensitization with weekly scalp DPC. In the library, unique molecular identifiers were attached to individual cDNA molecules. TCRdb redid the calling of the RACE reads with MiXCR, one entry per CDR3 protein. The sample carries about 94,000 distinct CDR3 sequences, 9.3% recorded once. The clonotype was recovered from a middle-aged woman with alopecia areata. Some clones in this sample may be carry-over from other donors' samples. The chain combines TRBV7-2 with TRBJ2-2; D remains ambiguous. This material consisted of whole blood, taken in connection with sensitization to the hapten diphenylcyclopropenone (DPC). The DNA for the CDR3 is TGTGCCAGCAGCCCACAACTTACACCCACCGGGGAGCTGTTTTTT. It specifies CASSPQLTPTGELFF.